This T cell receptor beta chain stems from a study of vaccination effects on CD4 cells after COVID-19. This clone came up a few times. Its antigen is unidentified. Sequencing used immunoSEQ multiplex PCR; TCRdb keeps in-frame clones, though not all of them. The sample yields tens of thousands of clones, 70% to 85% seen once. Study-wide results and limits: After vaccination of healthy people, only 1 of 255 vaccine-induced clones cross-reacted with common cold coronaviruses.

Once cultured for 10 days, the cells underwent separation to obtain CD4+ T cells. As their vaccination, participants received two doses of either BNT162b2 or mRNA-1273. The germline V gene encodes CDR1 ENHRY and CDR2 SYGVKD. The length of the CDR3 is 11 residues. V lost 5 bases to trimming and J lost 7 bases, with 5 bases between them. This receptor was taken from a human donor who received a COVID-19 vaccine. This specimen was CD4+ T cells from PBMCs cultured without peptide, taken after COVID-19 vaccination. The J gene is TRBJ2-2, the V gene TRBV10-3; unclear D gene. The CDR3 sequence: CAISKGGELFF. The DNA for the CDR3 is TGTGCCATCAGTAAAGGCGGGGAGCTGTTTTTT.